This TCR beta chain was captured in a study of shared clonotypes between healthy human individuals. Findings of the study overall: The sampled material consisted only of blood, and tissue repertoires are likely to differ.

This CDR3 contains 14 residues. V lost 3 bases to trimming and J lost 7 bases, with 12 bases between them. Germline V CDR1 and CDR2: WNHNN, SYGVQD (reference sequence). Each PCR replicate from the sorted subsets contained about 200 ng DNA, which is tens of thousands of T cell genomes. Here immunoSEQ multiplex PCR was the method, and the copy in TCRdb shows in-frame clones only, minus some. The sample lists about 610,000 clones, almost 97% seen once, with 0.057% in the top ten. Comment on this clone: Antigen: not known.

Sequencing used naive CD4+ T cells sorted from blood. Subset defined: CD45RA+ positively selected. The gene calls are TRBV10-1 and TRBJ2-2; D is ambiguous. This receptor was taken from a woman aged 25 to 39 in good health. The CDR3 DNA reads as TGCGCCAGCAGTGATCGGTGGGAAATCGGGGAGCTGTTTTTT. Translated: CASSDRWEIGELFF.